This is a list of T cell receptor beta chains from one sample in a study of Graves' ophthalmopathy and Graves' hyperthyroidism. One entry per CDR3 protein results from TCRdb running MiXCR on the multiplex PCR reads. Of more than 550,000 distinct CDR3 sequences detected, 35% to 50% appear once; the ten largest clones hold over 2.5%. What was sequenced was peripheral blood. These receptors were taken from an adult man with Graves' ophthalmopathy. The CDR3 runs from the conserved cysteine through the conserved F or W. A D gene is named only where the DNA matches it firmly. Expanded clones get a size class; other rows say once, few or many, or leave the size out.

J: TRBJ1-1; size: many; V: TRBV9; D: TRBD1; length: 15; DNA: TGTGCCAGCAGCGTAACCGGGACAGGGGATACTGAAGCTTTCTTT; CDR3: CASSVTGTGDTEAFF
J: TRBJ1-2; size: many; V: TRBV7-8; D: -; length: 16; DNA: TGTGCCAGCAGCTTAGGGTTCATCAACCCCAAGGATGGCTACACCTTC; CDR3: CASSLGFINPKDGYTF
J: TRBJ1-3; size: many; V: TRBV19; D: -; length: 14; DNA: TGTGCCACACAACAGGGAGGCTCTGGAAACACCATATATTTT; CDR3: CATQQGGSGNTIYF
J: TRBJ1-1; size: many; V: TRBV5-5; D: -; length: 14; DNA: TGTGCCAGCAGCTTAAACAGGGTATTCACTGAAGCTTTCTTT; CDR3: CASSLNRVFTEAFF
J: TRBJ1-6; size: many; V: TRBV7-2; D: -; length: 15; DNA: TGTGCCAGCAGCTTAACAGTTGAGAATAATTCACCCCTCCACTTT; CDR3: CASSLTVENNSPLHF
J: TRBJ1-2; size: -; V: TRBV24-1; D: -; length: 12; DNA: TGTGCCACCAAAGGGGGGGACTATGGCTACACCTTC; CDR3: CATKGGDYGYTF
J: TRBJ1-3; size: many; V: TRBV12-3/TRBV12-4; D: -; length: 15; DNA: TGTGCCAGCAGTTCGGAAACAGGCTCTGGAAACACCATATATTTT; CDR3: CASSSETGSGNTIYF
J: TRBJ1-2; size: many; V: TRBV19; D: -; length: 14; DNA: TGTGCCAGTAGTCATATCGACGGAAACTATGGCTACACCTTC; CDR3: CASSHIDGNYGYTF
J: TRBJ1-2; size: few; V: TRBV4-3; D: -; length: 15; DNA: TGCGCCAGCAGCCAAGTAGGAGGGGCCGGCTATGGCTACACCTTC; CDR3: CASSQVGGAGYGYTF
J: TRBJ1-2; size: -; V: TRBV11-1; D: TRBD1; length: 9; DNA: TGTGCCAGCAGCACCGGGACAGGATTC; CDR3: CASSTGTGF
J: TRBJ2-2; size: many; V: TRBV2; D: -; length: 13; DNA: TGTGCCAGCAGCTCTAGGGGTCGCGGGGAGCTGTTTTTT; CDR3: CASSSRGRGELFF
J: TRBJ1-4; size: -; V: TRBV12-3/TRBV12-4; D: -; length: 15; DNA: TGTGCCAGCAGTTTGATTGGCCGCCTTAATGAAAAACTGTTTTTT; CDR3: CASSLIGRLNEKLFF
J: TRBJ1-5; size: -; V: TRBV2; D: -; length: 10; DNA: TGTGCCAGCAATTTAGAGACCCAGCATTTT; CDR3: CASNLETQHF
J: TRBJ1-2; size: -; V: TRBV20-1; D: TRBD1; length: 15; DNA: TGCAGTGCTAGAAGGCCCGGGACAGGGAGTGATGGCTACACCTTC; CDR3: CSARRPGTGSDGYTF
J: TRBJ2-5; size: few; V: TRBV9; D: TRBD1; length: 16; DNA: TGTGCCAGCTCACCAACCGGACAGGGGGCAAGGGAGACCCAGTACTTC; CDR3: CASSPTGQGARETQYF
J: TRBJ1-5; size: many; V: TRBV5-6; D: TRBD1; length: 14; DNA: TGTGCCAGCAGCTTGGGGGGACAGGATCAGCCCCAGCATTTT; CDR3: CASSLGGQDQPQHF
J: TRBJ1-1; size: few; V: TRBV3-1; D: -; length: 13; DNA: TGTGCCAGCAGCAGACCCAACGACACTGAAGCTTTCTTT; CDR3: CASSRPNDTEAFF
J: TRBJ1-3; size: -; V: TRBV5-1; D: -; length: 17; DNA: TGCGCCAGCAGCTCGACCCTGCAGGGAGTTGCTGGAAACACCATATATTTT; CDR3: CASSSTLQGVAGNTIYF
J: TRBJ1-4; size: -; V: TRBV12-3/TRBV12-4; D: TRBD1; length: 18; DNA: TGTGCCAGCAGTTTAGCAAGGGACAGGGGAGTCAGGAGTGAAAAACTGTTTTTT; CDR3: CASSLARDRGVRSEKLFF
J: TRBJ2-5; size: many; V: TRBV10-2; D: TRBD2; length: 13; DNA: TGCGCCAGCAGTGGACTAGCACGTGAGACCCAGTACTTC; CDR3: CASSGLARETQYF
J: TRBJ1-2; size: many; V: TRBV2; D: -; length: 15; DNA: TGTGCCAGCAGTGAGGTCGGGGAGGGGAGCGGTGGCTACACCTTC; CDR3: CASSEVGEGSGGYTF
J: TRBJ2-7; size: few; V: TRBV20-1; D: TRBD1; length: 14; DNA: TGCAGTGCTAGAGGCCGGGACAGTGCTTACGAGCAGTACTTC; CDR3: CSARGRDSAYEQYF
J: TRBJ2-7; size: many; V: TRBV2; D: -; length: 11; DNA: TGTGCCAGCAAGGGCTCCTACGAGCAGTACTTC; CDR3: CASKGSYEQYF
J: TRBJ2-5; size: -; V: TRBV7-2; D: TRBD1; length: 16; DNA: TGTGCCAGCAGCCAGAGGACAGGGGGGATTGGGCAGCCCCAGTACTTC; CDR3: CASSQRTGGIGQPQYF
J: TRBJ2-5; size: few; V: TRBV20-1; D: TRBD1; length: 15; DNA: TGCAGTGCTAGACCTCGCCCGACAGGGTTGGAGACCCAGTACTTC; CDR3: CSARPRPTGLETQYF
J: TRBJ1-4; size: -; V: TRBV25-1; D: -; length: 16; DNA: TGTGCCAGCAGTGCTAGTGCGGGTGTAACTAATGAAAAACTGTTTTTT; CDR3: CASSASAGVTNEKLFF
J: TRBJ2-7; size: -; V: TRBV7-9; D: -; length: 11; DNA: TGTGCCAGCGGCTTAGCAGGGGAGCAGTACTTC; CDR3: CASGLAGEQYF
J: TRBJ2-5; size: -; V: TRBV3-1; D: TRBD1; length: 15; DNA: TGTGCCAGCAGCCTTAGGACAGGGGGCGCGGAGACCCAGTACTTC; CDR3: CASSLRTGGAETQYF